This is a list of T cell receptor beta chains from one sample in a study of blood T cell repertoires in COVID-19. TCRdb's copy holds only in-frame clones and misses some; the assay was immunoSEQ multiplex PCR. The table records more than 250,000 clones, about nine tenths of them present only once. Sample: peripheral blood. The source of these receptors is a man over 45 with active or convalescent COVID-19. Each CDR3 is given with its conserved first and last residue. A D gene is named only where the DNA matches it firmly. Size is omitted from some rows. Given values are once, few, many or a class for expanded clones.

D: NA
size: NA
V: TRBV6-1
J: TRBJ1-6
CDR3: CASSEKDSSYNSPLHF
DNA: TGTGCCAGCAGTGAAAAGGACAGCTCCTATAATTCACCCCTCCACTTT

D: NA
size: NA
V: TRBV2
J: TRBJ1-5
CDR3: CASSQEKADQPQHF
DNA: TGTGCCAGCAGTCAAGAGAAAGCCGATCAGCCCCAGCATTTT

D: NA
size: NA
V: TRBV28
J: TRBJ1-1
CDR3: CASSLGGRETEAFF
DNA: TGTGCCAGCAGTTTAGGAGGGCGAGAAACTGAAGCTTTCTTT

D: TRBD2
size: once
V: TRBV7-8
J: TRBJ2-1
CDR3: CASSLVVTSGYEQFF
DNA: TGTGCCAGCAGCTTAGTAGTGACTAGCGGGTATGAGCAGTTCTTC

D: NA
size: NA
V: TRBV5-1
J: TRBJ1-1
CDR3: CASSWGESGTEAFF
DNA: TGCGCCAGCAGCTGGGGGGAATCGGGCACTGAAGCTTTCTTT

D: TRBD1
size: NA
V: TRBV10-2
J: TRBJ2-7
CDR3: CASRSGRGLQDEQYF
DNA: TGCGCCAGCAGATCGGGCAGGGGGTTGCAAGACGAGCAGTACTTC

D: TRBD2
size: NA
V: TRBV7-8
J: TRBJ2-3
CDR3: CASSQTSGGDTQYF
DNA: TGTGCCAGCAGCCAGACTAGCGGCGGGGATACGCAGTATTTT

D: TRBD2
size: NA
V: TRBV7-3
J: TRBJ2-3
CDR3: CASSWTRSDTQYF
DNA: TGTGCCAGCAGCTGGACTAGATCCGATACGCAGTATTTT

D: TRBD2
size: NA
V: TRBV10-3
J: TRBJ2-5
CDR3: CAISGAGTETQYF
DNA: TGTGCCATCAGTGGAGCGGGAACAGAGACCCAGTACTTC

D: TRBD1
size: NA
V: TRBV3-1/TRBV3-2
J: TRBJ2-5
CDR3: CASSQEGQQETQYF
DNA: TGTGCCAGCAGCCAAGAGGGACAGCAAGAGACCCAGTACTTC

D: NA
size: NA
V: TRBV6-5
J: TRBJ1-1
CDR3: CASSRKTGSTEAFF
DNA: TGTGCCAGCAGTAGGAAAACAGGGTCCACTGAAGCTTTCTTT

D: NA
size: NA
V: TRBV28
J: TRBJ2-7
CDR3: CASTRSGGYEQYF
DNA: TGTGCCAGCACCCGTAGCGGCGGATACGAGCAGTACTTC

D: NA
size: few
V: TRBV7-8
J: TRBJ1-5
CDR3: CASSTGVNQPQHF
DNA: TGTGCCAGCAGCACCGGAGTCAATCAGCCCCAGCATTTT

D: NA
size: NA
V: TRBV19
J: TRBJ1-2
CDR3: CASSMEGPIYGYTF
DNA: TGTGCCAGTAGTATGGAGGGCCCCATCTATGGCTACACCTTC

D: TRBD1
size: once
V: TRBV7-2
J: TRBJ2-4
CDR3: CASSLGQGGVIQYF
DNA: TGTGCCAGCAGCCTCGGACAGGGTGGGGTCATTCAGTACTTC

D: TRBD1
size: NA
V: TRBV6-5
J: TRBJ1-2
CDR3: CASSYSDRVKGYTF
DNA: TGTGCCAGCAGTTACTCGGACAGGGTAAAAGGCTACACCTTC

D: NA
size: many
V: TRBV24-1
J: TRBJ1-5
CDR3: CATSDGGSGAQPQHF
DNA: TGTGCCACCAGTGATGGAGGGTCCGGGGCTCAGCCCCAGCATTTT

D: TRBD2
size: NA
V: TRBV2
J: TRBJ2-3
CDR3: CASSGTSGRAADTQYF
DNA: TGTGCCAGCAGTGGGACTAGCGGGAGGGCCGCAGATACGCAGTATTTT

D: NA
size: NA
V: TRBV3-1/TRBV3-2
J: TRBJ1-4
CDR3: CASSHSGGNNEKLFF
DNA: TGTGCCAGCAGCCATTCGGGGGGTAATAATGAAAAACTGTTTTTT

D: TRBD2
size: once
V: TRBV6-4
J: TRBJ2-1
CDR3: CASSVIGRAKDEQFF
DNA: TGTGCCAGCAGTGTAATAGGGAGGGCCAAGGATGAGCAGTTCTTC

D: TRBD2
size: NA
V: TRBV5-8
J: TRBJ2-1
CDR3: CASSSPGTTNEQFF
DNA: TGTGCCAGCAGCTCGCCAGGGACTACTAATGAGCAGTTCTTC

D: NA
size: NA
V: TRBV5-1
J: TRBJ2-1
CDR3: CASSLGDSHNEQFF
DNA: TGCGCCAGCAGCTTGGGGGACTCCCACAATGAGCAGTTCTTC

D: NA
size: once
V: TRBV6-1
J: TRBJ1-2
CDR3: CASSEWEAYGYTF
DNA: TGTGCCAGCAGTGAATGGGAGGCCTATGGCTACACCTTC

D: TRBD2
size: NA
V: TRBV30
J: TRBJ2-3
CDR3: CAWKPTSSGGARDTQYF
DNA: TGTGCCTGGAAGCCCACATCTAGCGGGGGGGCAAGAGATACGCAGTATTTT

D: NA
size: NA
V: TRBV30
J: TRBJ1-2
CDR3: CAWSVPGRVGYGYTF
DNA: TGTGCCTGGAGTGTACCGGGCAGGGTCGGTTATGGCTACACCTTC

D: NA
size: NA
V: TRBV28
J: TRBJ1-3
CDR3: CASSRDTRSGNTIYF
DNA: TGTGCCAGCAGTCGGGACACCCGCTCTGGAAACACCATATATTTT

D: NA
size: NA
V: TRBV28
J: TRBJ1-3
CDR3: CASQPGGGGPGNTIYF
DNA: TGTGCCAGCCAACCCGGGGGAGGGGGTCCTGGAAACACCATATATTTT

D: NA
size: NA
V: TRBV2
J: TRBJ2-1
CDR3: CASRAGQTGPNNEQFF
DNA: TGTGCCAGCAGGGCGGGACAGACGGGTCCCAACAATGAGCAGTTCTTC

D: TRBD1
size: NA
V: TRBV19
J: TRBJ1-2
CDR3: CASTNDREVGGYTF
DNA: TGTGCCAGTACTAACGACAGGGAGGTCGGTGGCTACACCTTC

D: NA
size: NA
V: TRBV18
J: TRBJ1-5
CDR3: CASSPGGVGQPQHF
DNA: TGTGCCAGCTCGCCCGGGGGAGTCGGGCAGCCCCAGCATTTT

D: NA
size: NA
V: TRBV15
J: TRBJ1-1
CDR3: CATSSQIMNTEAFF
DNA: TGTGCCACCAGCAGTCAGATAATGAACACTGAAGCTTTCTTT

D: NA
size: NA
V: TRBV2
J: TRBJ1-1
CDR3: CASSVRAGRGTEAFF
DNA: TGTGCCAGCAGTGTAAGGGCAGGCCGGGGCACTGAAGCTTTCTTT

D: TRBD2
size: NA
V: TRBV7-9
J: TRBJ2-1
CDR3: CASSLSAGLAGNEQFF
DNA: TGTGCCAGCAGCTTAAGTGCCGGACTAGCGGGCAATGAGCAGTTCTTC

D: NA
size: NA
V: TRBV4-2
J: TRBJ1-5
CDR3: CASSQDKGGNQPQHF
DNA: TGTGCCAGCAGCCAAGATAAAGGGGGAAATCAGCCCCAGCATTTT

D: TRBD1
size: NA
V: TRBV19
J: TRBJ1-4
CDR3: CASSSAGGVEKLFF
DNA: TGTGCCAGTAGTAGCGCAGGGGGCGTTGAAAAACTGTTTTTT

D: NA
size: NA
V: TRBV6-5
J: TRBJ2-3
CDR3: CASRLATRTDTQYF
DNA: TGTGCCAGCAGACTAGCTACGCGCACAGATACGCAGTATTTT

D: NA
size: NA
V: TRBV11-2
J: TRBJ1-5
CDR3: CASSFPGNNQPQHF
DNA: TGTGCCAGCAGCTTCCCAGGGAACAATCAGCCCCAGCATTTT

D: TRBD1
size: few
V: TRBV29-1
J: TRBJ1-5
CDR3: CSVVTGDFQPQHF
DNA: TGCAGCGTTGTGACAGGGGATTTTCAGCCCCAGCATTTT

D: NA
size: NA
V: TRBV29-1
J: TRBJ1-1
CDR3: CSVGAGNTEAFF
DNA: TGCAGCGTTGGGGCGGGAAACACTGAAGCTTTCTTT

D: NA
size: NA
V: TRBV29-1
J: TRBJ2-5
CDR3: CSVEAQGETQYF
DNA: TGCAGCGTTGAGGCACAGGGTGAGACCCAGTACTTC

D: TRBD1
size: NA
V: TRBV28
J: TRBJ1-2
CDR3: CASSPGTGGYGYTF
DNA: TGTGCCAGCAGCCCAGGGACAGGGGGCTATGGCTACACCTTC

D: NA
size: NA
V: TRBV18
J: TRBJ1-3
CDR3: CASSPTGFSGNTIYF
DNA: TGTGCCAGCTCACCCACAGGGTTCTCTGGAAACACCATATATTTT

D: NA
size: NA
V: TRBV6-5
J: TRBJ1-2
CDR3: CASSSHTGPVDGYTF
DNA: TGTGCCAGCAGCTCTCACACAGGGCCGGTCGATGGCTACACCTTC

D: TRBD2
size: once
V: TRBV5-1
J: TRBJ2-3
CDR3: CASSSLGRGTLDTQYF
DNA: TGCGCCAGCAGCTCCCTGGGGCGGGGGACCCTAGATACGCAGTATTTT

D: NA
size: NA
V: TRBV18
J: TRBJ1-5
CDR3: CASSPQTGGEQPQHF
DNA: TGTGCCAGCTCACCCCAAACGGGGGGGGAGCAGCCCCAGCATTTT